This T cell receptor (beta chain) was identified during a study of CD8+CD57+ T cells in acquired aplastic anemia. Germline CDR1 SNHLY, CDR2 FYNNEI. CDR3 size: 13 residues. V was cut by 1 base and J by 3 bases, with 6 bases left in between. Study-wide results and caveats: Patients and healthy controls showed no significant CD8+ Simpson's diversity difference.

Individuals selected for sequencing had exhibited CD8+CD57+ cell expansion on flow cytometry. This clonotype was seen once. What it binds is not known. It was genomic DNA that served as the template for profiling TCR beta VDJ and CDR3. MiXCR, applied by TCRdb to the reads, yields one record per CDR3 protein. The top ten clones hold roughly half of a sample with about 160,000 distinct CDR3 sequences, 70% to 80% of them seen once. The sequence was collected from a human donor with aplastic anemia. This chain uses TRBV2 with TRBJ1-1, with a weak D call TRBD1 (5 bases). Sequencing used sorted CD4+, CD8+, or CD8+CD57+ T cells (not recorded which) from PBMCs. CDR3 amino acids: CASSEDRHTEAFF. DNA of the CDR3: TGTGCCAGCAGTGAAGACAGGCACACTGAAGCTTTCTTT.